The source of this TCR beta chain is a study of PD-1 blockade in classical Hodgkin lymphoma. This clone was counted a few times. Time point indicated: newly diagnosed, previously untreated cHL patient sample. Trimming left V 0 bases short and J 6 bases short, with 15 bases between. The CDR3 is 16 residues long. Germline values: CDR1 MNHNY, CDR2 SVGAGI (reference sequence). Clones were sequenced by immunoSEQ multiplex PCR, and TCRdb holds only the in-frame ones, with some missing. The sample shows about 46,000 clones, approximately 90% of them seen only once. The clonotype originates from a human donor with classical Hodgkin lymphoma. The sample comprised peripheral blood mononuclear cells (PBMCs). The chain has TRBV6-6 and TRBJ1-5, with D perhaps TRBD1 (5 bases). The CDR3 DNA sequence: TGTGCCAGCAGTTACTCGAACCCGGCAGGGCGTCAGCCCCAGCATTTT. It is translated as CASSYSNPAGRQPQHF.